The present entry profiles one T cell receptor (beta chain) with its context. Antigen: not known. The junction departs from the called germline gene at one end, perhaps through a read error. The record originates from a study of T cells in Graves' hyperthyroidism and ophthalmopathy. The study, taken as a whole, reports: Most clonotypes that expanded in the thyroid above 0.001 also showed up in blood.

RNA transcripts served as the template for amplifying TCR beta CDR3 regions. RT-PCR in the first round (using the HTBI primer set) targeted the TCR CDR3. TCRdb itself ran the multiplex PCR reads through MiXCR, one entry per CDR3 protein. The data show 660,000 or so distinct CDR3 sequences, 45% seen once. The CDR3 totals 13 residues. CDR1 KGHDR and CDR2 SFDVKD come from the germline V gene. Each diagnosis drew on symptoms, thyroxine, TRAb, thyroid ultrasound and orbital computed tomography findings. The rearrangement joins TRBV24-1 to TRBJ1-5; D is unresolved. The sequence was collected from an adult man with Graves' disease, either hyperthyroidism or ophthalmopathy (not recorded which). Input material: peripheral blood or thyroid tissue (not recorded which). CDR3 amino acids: CASSAQTNQPQHF. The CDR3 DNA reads TGTGCCAGCAGTGCCCAGACCAATCAGCCCCAGCATTTT.